The clone carrying this T cell receptor (beta chain) was picked up many times. For repertoire sequencing, the TCR beta CDR3 regions were amplified from RNA transcripts. RT-PCR in the first round used HTBI primers; a second-round multiplex PCR followed. MiXCR was run by TCRdb on the multiplex PCR reads, yielding one entry per CDR3 protein. The sample has about 1.2 million distinct CDR3 sequences; roughly two fifths are singletons. This entry is derived from a study of Graves' ophthalmopathy and Graves' hyperthyroidism. The germline CDR1 and CDR2 sequences are MNHNY and SVGAGI (reference sequence). Trimming took 1 base from V and 6 from J, leaving 13 bases between them. CDR3 length equals 16 residues.

Material: peripheral blood or thyroid tissue (not recorded which). The TCR originated in an adult man with Graves' hyperthyroidism. J is TRBJ1-6 and V is TRBV6-6; the D gene is possibly TRBD1 (6 bases). CDR3 region: CASSYWSGAPNSPLHF. Here the CDR3 DNA reads TGTGCCAGCAGTTACTGGTCAGGGGCTCCTAATTCACCCCTCCACTTT.